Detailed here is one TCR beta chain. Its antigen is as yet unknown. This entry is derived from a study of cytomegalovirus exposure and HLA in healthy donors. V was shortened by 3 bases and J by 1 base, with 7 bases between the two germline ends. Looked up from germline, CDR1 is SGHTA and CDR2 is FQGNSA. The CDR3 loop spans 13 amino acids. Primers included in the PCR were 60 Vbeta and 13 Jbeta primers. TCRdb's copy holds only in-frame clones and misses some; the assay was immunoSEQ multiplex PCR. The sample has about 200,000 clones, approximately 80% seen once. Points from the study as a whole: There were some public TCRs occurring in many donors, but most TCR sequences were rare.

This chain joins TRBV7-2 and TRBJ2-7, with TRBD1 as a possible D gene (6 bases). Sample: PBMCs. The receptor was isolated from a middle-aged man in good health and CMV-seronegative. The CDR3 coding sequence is TGTGCCAGCAGCTTTGGACAGTCCTACGAGCAGTACTTC. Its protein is CASSFGQSYEQYF.